This T cell receptor beta chain originates from a study of blood T cell repertoires in COVID-19. Study-level information: The analysed material was cDNA or gDNA that came from T cells, B-cell-depleted T cells, or PBMCs.

Authors' methods: Nucleated cell number was recorded as an estimate derived from reference gene primer amplification. Assay: immunoSEQ multiplex PCR; the TCRdb copy retains only in-frame clones and omits some. V, J and clone size derive from that table, while D and trimming were established from the DNA sequence. The table has some 65,000 clones, under 85% seen once. The sample taken for sequencing was peripheral blood. This clonotype was sampled from a woman aged 70 to 79 with acute or convalescent COVID-19.

CDR3 in DNA: TGTGCCAGCAGCTTGGGCTGGGGGGGGAGAAATTACAATGAGCAGTTCTTC. Encoded protein: CASSLGWGGRNYNEQFF. V and J are TRBV9 and TRBJ2-1, with 7 positions matching TRBD2. J lost 4 bases, V lost 4 bases, and 14 bases had no gene match. The V gene's germline CDR1 is SGDLS and CDR2 YYNGEE. This CDR3 contains 17 residues.